In its sample, the clone carrying this T cell receptor (beta chain) was seen many times. Its antigen is still unknown. A single record per CDR3 protein comes from TCRdb applying MiXCR to the reads. The sample has about 83,000 distinct CDR3 sequences; more than 40% are singletons. The source of the sample is a study of T cell repertoires in cytomegalovirus infection. CDR1 is MDHEN and CDR2 is SYDVKM in the germline V gene. Deletions cut 7 bases from V and 6 bases from J, with 18 bases between. The CDR3 is made up of 14 amino acids. V and J are TRBV28 and TRBJ1-1; D is unresolved. The material was CD8+ T cells from cultured PBMCs, obtained from culture after CMV antigen stimulation. The sequence derives from a human donor in good health (CMV status not recorded). Some clones in this sample may be carry-over from other donors' samples. CDR3 nucleotide sequence: TGTGCCAGCACCTCGGGAGTATTTTGGTCTGAAGCTTTCTTT. The encoded protein is CASTSGVFWSEAFF.